The 13 T cell receptor beta chains in this list originate from one sample, sequenced in a study of blood T cell repertoires in COVID-19. TCRdb's table, derived via immunoSEQ multiplex PCR, lists solely in-frame clones and lacks some. The table includes hundreds of thousands of clones, less than 85% detected once. The material sequenced was peripheral blood. The receptor set was obtained from a woman aged 18-35 years with acute or convalescent COVID-19.

This chain joins TRBV19 and TRBJ1-5, with 10 bases fitting TRBD1. Germline V gene sequence: CDR1 LNHDA, CDR2 SQIVND (reference sequence). J lost 1 base, V lost 6 bases, and 15 bases had no gene match. This CDR3 has 19 residues. The CDR3 reads CASRTESTGGAWSNQPQHF. Written as DNA, the CDR3 is TGTGCCAGTAGGACCGAATCGACAGGGGGCGCTTGGAGCAATCAGCCCCAGCATTTT.

Comments on this clone: Other DNA sequences of this sample code for an identical CDR3. The chain recombines TRBV5-1 with TRBJ2-7; 9 bases align to TRBD2. The junction had 1 base not matched to a gene; V was cut back by 0 bases and J by 3 bases. This CDR3 region has 14 residues. The germline CDR1 and CDR2 sequences are SGHRS and YFSETQ. The CDR3 region is CASSLGSGSYEQYF. The CDR3 DNA sequence: TGCGCCAGCAGCTTGGGTAGCGGGAGCTACGAGCAGTACTTC.

In this sample, this clone turned up once. The V and J genes are TRBV7-8 and TRBJ1-1; D is uncertain. The germline V gene has CDR1 SGHVS and CDR2 FQNEAQ. This CDR3 region has 14 residues. V was pared by 3 bases and J by 1 base, with 9 bases between. CDR3 sequence (DNA): TGTGCCAGCAGCTTCGGGGTGGGGAACACTGAAGCTTTCTTT. As protein: CASSFGVGNTEAFF.

The chain joins TRBV7-9 to TRBJ2-2, with 8 bases fitting TRBD2. V lost 6 bases and J lost 4; bases outside the gene matches: 7. Germline CDR1 and CDR2: SEHNR and FQNEAQ (reference sequence). This CDR3 comprises 15 residues. CDR3 loop: CASRTLAASTGELFF. CDR3 nucleotide sequence: TGTGCCAGCAGAACACTAGCGGCTTCCACCGGGGAGCTGTTTTTT.

This clone was observed once. The chain is built from TRBV7-3 and TRBJ2-7; TRBD1 might be the D (5 bases). CDR1 SGHTA and CDR2 FQGTGA come from the germline V gene. The CDR3 has 16 amino acids. The V end was cut by 1 base, the J end by 6 bases, with 19 bases between. CDR3 nucleotides: TGTGCCAGCAGCTTAAGTGGTGGGGCATCCGCTGTCGAGCAGTACTTC. Protein: CASSLSGGASAVEQYF.

The genes are TRBV7-8 and TRBJ1-1, with D hard to call. Germline values: CDR1 SGHVS, CDR2 FQNEAQ. Trimming left V 5 bases short and J 3 bases short, with 16 bases between. This CDR3 is built from 15 residues. For the CDR3, the DNA is TGTGCCAGCAGCGCAAAACCGGGGAGCGACACTGAAGCTTTCTTT. Protein: CASSAKPGSDTEAFF.

The genes are TRBV5-4 and TRBJ2-5, with 9 bases lining up with TRBD2. The CDR3 has 15 amino acids. V was pared by 2 bases and J by 5 bases, with 7 bases of the junction left unmatched. Germline V CDR1 and CDR2: SGHNT, YYREEE (reference sequence). CDR3 sequence: CASSFGAGGMETQYF. CDR3 sequence (DNA): TGTGCCAGCAGCTTCGGAGCGGGGGGAATGGAGACCCAGTACTTC.

The chain combines TRBV9 with TRBJ1-6; D unresolved. Trimming pared 7 bases from V and 8 bases from J, leaving 13 bases between. The CDR3 consists of 13 residues. The germline CDR1 and CDR2 sequences are SGDLS and YYNGEE. CDR3 loop: CASFHAGYSPLHF. CDR3 coding DNA: TGTGCCAGCTTTCACGCCGGGTATTCACCCCTCCACTTT.

Remarks on this clone: One end of the junction is discordant with germline, which a read error may explain. Other DNA variants within this sample encode the same CDR3. The chain recombines TRBV7-6 with TRBJ1-1, with TRBD1 identical over 8 bases. The CDR3 runs to 16 residues. Germline values: CDR1 SGHVS, CDR2 FNYEAQ. Here the CDR3 DNA reads TGTGCTAGCAGCTTACAGGCAGGGGGCCTGAACACTGAAGCTTTCTTT. This translates into CASSLQAGGLNTEAFF.

V gene TRBV5-8 combines with J gene TRBJ1-2; D possibly corresponds to TRBD1 (6 bases). V dropped 0 bases and J dropped 0 bases, with 9 bases sitting between them. Germline V gene sequence: CDR1 SGHTS, CDR2 YDEGEE. There are 15 residues in the CDR3. The CDR3 bases are TGTGCCAGCAGCTTGGGCGCAGGGGCTAACTATGGCTACACCTTC. Protein: CASSLGAGANYGYTF.

The gene calls are TRBV5-1 and TRBJ1-1; perhaps TRBD1 as D (5 bases). Germline loops: CDR1 SGHRS, CDR2 YFSETQ. The CDR3 spans 13 residues. With 0 bases removed from V and 4 bases from J, the gap between germline ends came to 7 bases. CDR3 sequence reads: CASSLAGPTEAFF. CDR3 nucleotides: TGCGCCAGCAGCTTGGCAGGGCCCACTGAAGCTTTCTTT.

The CDR3 is CATSDPRDTSTDTQYF. The DNA of the CDR3 is TGTGCCACCAGTGACCCCCGGGACACCTCCACAGATACGCAGTATTTT. This chain uses TRBV24-1 with TRBJ2-3, with D possibly being TRBD1 (6 bases). Germline lookup yields CDR1 KGHDR and CDR2 SFDVKD. V lost 4 bases and J lost 2, with 15 bases in between. This CDR3 has 16 amino acids.

This clone was detected only a few times. The chain joins TRBV2 to TRBJ1-6; D gene ambiguous. Germline-derived CDR1 and CDR2 are SNHLY and FYNNEI. CDR3 size: 14 residues. The V gene lost 2 bases and the J gene lost 9 bases, with 11 bases spanning the gap. The CDR3 DNA reads as TGTGCCAGCAGTGAAATGGGGAGGGCTTCACCCCTCCACTTT. Amino acid sequence: CASSEMGRASPLHF.